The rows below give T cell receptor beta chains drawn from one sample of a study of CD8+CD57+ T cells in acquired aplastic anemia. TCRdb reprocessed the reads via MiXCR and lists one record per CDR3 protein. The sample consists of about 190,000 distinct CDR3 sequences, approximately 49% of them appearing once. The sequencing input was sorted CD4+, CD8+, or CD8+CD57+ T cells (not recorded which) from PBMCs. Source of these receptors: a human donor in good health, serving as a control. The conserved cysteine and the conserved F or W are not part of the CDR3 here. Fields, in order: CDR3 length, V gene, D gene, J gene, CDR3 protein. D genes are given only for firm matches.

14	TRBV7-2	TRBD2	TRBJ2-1	ASSTSGAVLNNEQF
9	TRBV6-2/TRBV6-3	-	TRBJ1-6	ASSSSSPLH
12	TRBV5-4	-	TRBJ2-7	ASSLSGRVDTQY
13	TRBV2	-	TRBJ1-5	ASNERVGSNQPQH
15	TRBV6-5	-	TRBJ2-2	AEGLPQGRGHIGELF
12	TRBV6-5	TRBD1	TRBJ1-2	ASSYDRGYYGYT
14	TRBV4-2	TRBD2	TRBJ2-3	ASSQVRGGSYNEQY
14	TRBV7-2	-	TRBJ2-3	ASGTLAAWSTDTQY
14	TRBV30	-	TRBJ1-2	AWSNETGQANYGYT
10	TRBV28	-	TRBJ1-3	ASSLGMNTIY
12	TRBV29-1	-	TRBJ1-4	SVKPGPLDEKLF
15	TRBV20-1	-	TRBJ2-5	SARDPWEGHLQETQY
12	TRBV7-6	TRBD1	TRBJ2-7	ASSAGTDSYEQY
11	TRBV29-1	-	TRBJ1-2	SVLTQGTYGYT
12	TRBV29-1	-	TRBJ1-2	SVEDGHPGYGYT
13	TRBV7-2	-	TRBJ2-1	ASSWGENYYNEQF
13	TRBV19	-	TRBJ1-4	ASSIRAATNEKLF
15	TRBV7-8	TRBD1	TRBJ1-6	ASSLSPRTGYDSPLH
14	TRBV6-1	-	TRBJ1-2	ASSERAGSFNYGYT
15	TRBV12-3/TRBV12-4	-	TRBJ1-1	ASNPGTHFYMNTEAF
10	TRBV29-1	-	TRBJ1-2	SAEPDGGRVI
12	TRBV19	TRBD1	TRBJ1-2	ATGTERSFYGYT
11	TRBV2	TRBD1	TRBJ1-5	ASRDRDNQPQH
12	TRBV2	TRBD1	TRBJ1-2	ASSGDRGLRGYT
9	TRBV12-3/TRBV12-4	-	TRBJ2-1	ASSWTGRVF
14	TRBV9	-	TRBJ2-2	ASSSRSGQNTGELF
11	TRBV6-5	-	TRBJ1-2	ASSYSSLKGYT
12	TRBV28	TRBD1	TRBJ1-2	ASRRTGGNYGYT
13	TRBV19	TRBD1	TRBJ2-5	ASSRRTGQMETQY
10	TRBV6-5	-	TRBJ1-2	ASSPGGGGYT
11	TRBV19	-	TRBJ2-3	ASRALVTDTQY
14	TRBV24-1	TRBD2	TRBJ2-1	ATSGGLAGGGNEQF
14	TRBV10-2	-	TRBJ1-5	ASSEPGGGGNQPQH
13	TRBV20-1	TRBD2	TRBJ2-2	SASDERGGTGELF
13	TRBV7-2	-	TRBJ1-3	ASSLDFGLGNTIY
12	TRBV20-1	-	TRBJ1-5	SALTGLGNQPQH
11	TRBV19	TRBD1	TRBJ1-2	ASNGGTGDGYT
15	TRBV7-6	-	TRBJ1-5	ASSPGRGLGSNQPQH
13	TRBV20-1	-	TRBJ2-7	SARGVTRLTNEQY
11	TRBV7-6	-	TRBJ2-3	ASRDPGGDTQY
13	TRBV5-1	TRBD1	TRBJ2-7	ASGPTGGSSYEQY
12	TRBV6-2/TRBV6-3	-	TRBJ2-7	ASSYPLNSEGQY
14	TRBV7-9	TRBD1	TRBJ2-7	ASSRNHRDRWNEQY
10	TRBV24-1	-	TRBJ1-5	ATSAPTGPQH
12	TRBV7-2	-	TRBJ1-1	ASSLGPVNTEAF
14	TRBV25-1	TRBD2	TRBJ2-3	ASCPSEAGGPNEQY
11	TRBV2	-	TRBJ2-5	ASWVGYQETQY
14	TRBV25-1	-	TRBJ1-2	ASSPAVGTTNYGYT
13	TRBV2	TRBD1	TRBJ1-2	ASSNYQGQGYGYT
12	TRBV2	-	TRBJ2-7	ASTRVGPTYEQY
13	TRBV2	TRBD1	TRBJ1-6	ASSDGQGYNSPLH
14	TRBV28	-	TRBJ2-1	ASSLWAESSYNEQF
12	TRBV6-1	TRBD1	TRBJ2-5	ASSYDRGKETQY
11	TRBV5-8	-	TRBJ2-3	ASNGFGTDTQY
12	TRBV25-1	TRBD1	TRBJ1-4	ASSAGQGNEKLF
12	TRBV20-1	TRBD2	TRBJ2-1	SANQGLARNEQF
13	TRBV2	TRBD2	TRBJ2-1	ASSRTSGVGDEQF